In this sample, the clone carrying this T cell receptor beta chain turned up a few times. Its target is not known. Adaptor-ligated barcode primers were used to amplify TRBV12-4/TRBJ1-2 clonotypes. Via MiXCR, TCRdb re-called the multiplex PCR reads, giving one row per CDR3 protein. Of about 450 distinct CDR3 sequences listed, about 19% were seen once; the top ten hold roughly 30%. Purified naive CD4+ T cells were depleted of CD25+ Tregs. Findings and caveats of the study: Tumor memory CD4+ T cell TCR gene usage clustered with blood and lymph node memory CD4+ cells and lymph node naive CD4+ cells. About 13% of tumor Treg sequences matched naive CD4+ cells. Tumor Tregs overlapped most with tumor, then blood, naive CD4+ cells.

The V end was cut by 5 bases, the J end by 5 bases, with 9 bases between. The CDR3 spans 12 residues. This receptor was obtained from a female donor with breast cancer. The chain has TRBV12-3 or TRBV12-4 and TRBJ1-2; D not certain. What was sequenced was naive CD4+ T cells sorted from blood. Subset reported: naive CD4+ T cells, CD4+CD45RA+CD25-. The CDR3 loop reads CASSTTFYGYTF. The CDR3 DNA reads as TGTGCCAGCAGTACAACATTTTATGGCTACACCTTC.